The 2 T cell receptor beta chains given below trace back to one sample, sequenced in a study of T cell responses to AZD1222 COVID-19 vaccine. The data were produced by immunoSEQ multiplex PCR, yet TCRdb's version contains in-frame clones alone and is incomplete. The table shows roughly 130,000 clones, with roughly 90% occurring only once. The starting material was peripheral blood, obtained on day 0 of AZD1222 vaccination. These receptors all stem from an adult in good health.

The V gene is TRBV19, the J gene TRBJ1-1; D remains ambiguous. The CDR3 runs to 13 residues. The germline V gene has CDR1 LNHDA and CDR2 SQIVND (reference sequence). V was pared by 7 bases and J by 0 bases, with 9 bases between. CDR3 protein: CASTASMNTEAFF. DNA for the CDR3: TGTGCCAGTACCGCGTCCATGAACACTGAAGCTTTCTTT.

The CDR3, as DNA: TGTGCCAGCAGCGTAAGACTAGCGGGGCACAATGAGCAGTTCTTC. Translated: CASSVRLAGHNEQFF. The chain carries TRBV7-3 and TRBJ2-1; 11 bases are shared with TRBD2. Trimming at V came to 5 bases and at J to 5 bases, leaving 5 bases not matched to a gene. The CDR3 loop spans 15 amino acids. Germline assignment: CDR1 SGHTA and CDR2 FQGTGA.